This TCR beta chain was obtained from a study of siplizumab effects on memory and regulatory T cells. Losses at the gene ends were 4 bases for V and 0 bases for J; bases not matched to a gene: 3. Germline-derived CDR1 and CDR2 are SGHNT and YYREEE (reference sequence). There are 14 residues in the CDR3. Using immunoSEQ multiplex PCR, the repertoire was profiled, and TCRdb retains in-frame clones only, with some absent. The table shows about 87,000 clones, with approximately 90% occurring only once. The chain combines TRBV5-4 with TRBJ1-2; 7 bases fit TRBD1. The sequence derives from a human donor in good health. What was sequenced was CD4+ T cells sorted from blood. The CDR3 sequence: CASSRGQSNYGYTF. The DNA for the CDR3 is TGTGCCAGCAGCCGGGGACAGTCTAACTATGGCTACACCTTC.